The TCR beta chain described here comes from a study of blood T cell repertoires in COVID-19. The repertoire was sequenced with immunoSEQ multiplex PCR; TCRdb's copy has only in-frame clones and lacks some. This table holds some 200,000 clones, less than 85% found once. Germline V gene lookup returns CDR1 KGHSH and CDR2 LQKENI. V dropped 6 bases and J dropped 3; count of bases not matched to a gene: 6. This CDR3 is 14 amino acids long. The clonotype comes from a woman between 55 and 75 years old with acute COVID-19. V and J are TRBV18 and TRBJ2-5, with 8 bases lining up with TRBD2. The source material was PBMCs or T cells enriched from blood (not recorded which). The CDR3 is CASSSGLVEETQYF. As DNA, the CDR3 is TGTGCCAGCTCGTCGGGACTAGTGGAAGAGACCCAGTACTTC.